Listed below are T cell receptor beta chains from one sample, sequenced in a study of shared clonotypes between healthy human individuals. Libraries were prepared by immunoSEQ multiplex PCR; TCRdb keeps only in-frame clonotypes and omits some of them. The data hold 2 million to 2.5 million clones, with almost 96% observed a single time. Sequencing was done on a sample of naive CD4+ T cells sorted from blood. The source of these receptors is a man aged 18 to 30 in good health. Both conserved end residues are part of each CDR3.

TRBV2	CASSQDQGNQPQHF
TRBV6-1	CASRAGTVYGYTF
TRBV18	CASSSGSLSYEQYF
TRBV19	CASSLGQGARYSNQPQHF
TRBV4-1	CASSQGPSSVTDTQYF
TRBV29-1	CSVEGGDFYEQYF
TRBV11-1	CASTSASSYEQYF
TRBV5-4	CASSLVPAMNTEAFF
TRBV5-1	CASSLVDKGGYNSPLHF
TRBV29-1	CSVEAPKRGSTDTQYF
TRBV6-5	CASKLAGGDTQYF
TRBV7-3	CASSPGGESTGELFF
TRBV5-1	CASSPHGTGNTGELFF
TRBV18	CASSPREIQAFF
TRBV7-7	CASSLTGVIFSEAFF
TRBV7-8	CASSTYRGRVVDEQFF
TRBV18	CASSPTRHGGNEYGYTF
TRBV27	CASRGSDRKNTEAFF
TRBV28	CASKQANTEAFF
TRBV5-4	CASSLGQNTDTQYF
TRBV9	CASSVDGLYGYTF
TRBV4-1	CASSLSDRAKGYEQYF
TRBV29-1	CSVEVVARNEQYF
TRBV4-3	CASSQDAQGTGELFF
TRBV4-1	CASSQDVAQFF
TRBV28	CASSRPEKLFF